This T cell receptor beta chain originates from a study of cytomegalovirus exposure and HLA in healthy donors. For the study at large: An earlier analysis identified approximately 110 million unique TCR beta sequences in 150 million to 200 million T cells.

The primer mix had 60 Vbeta and 13 Jbeta primers. The authors' processing: A later analysis tallied 80 million to 100 million unique TCR beta chains, roughly 11 million of them shared. The protocol was immunoSEQ multiplex PCR, while the TCRdb copy is restricted to in-frame clones and leaves out a portion. V, J and clone size were drawn from that table, and D and trimming were deduced from the DNA. The data show 150,000 to 200,000 clones, more than 60% seen once. This clone appeared a few times. The CDR3 totals 12 residues. In germline, CDR1 is LNHDA, CDR2 SQIVND (reference sequence). V dropped 9 bases and J dropped 1 base, with 6 bases sitting between them.

The chain uses TRBV19 and TRBJ1-4; D ambiguous. The sample was PBMCs. This clonotype originated in a woman aged 40 to 49 in good health and CMV-seropositive. The CDR3 bases are TGTGCCAGCGGAGAAACTAATGAAAAACTGTTTTTT. Amino acids: CASGETNEKLFF.